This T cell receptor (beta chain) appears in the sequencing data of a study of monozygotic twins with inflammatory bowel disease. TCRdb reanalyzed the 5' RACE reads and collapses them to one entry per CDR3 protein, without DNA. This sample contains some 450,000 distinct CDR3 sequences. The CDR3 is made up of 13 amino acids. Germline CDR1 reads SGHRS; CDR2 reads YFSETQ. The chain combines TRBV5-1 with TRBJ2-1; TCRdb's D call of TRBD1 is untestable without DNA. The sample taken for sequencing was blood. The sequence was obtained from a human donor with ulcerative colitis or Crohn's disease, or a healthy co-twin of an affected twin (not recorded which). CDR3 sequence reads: CASRAPGYNEQFF.